The clone carrying this T cell receptor (beta chain) is labeled as medium-sized (0.01 to 0.1%). Depths of 1 in 200,000 to 1 in 1 million T cells were the sequencing target. TCRdb keeps only in-frame clones here, not all; method: immunoSEQ multiplex PCR. The sample lists 25,000 to 35,000 clones, roughly 85% occurring once. V dropped 4 bases and J dropped 5 bases, with 17 bases sitting between them. This CDR3 comprises 15 residues. Looked up from germline, CDR1 is SEHNR and CDR2 is FQNEAQ (reference sequence). The sample belongs to a study of cytotoxic CD8 clonotypes in ibrutinib-treated CLL. Study in general: Overall, approximately 25 responses were partial and 2 complete; following median around 70 months, about 15 patients stayed remitted and some 12 progressed. An average of 255,043 productive templates and about 100,000 productive rearrangements was obtained per sample.

The sequence was collected from a human donor with chronic lymphocytic leukemia. The sample in question was PBMCs, obtained after 24 months of ibrutinib treatment. The chain carries TRBV7-9 and TRBJ2-5; D might be TRBD2 (5 bases). CDR3 loop: CASSSHGVGLETQYF. The CDR3 DNA reads as TGTGCCAGCAGCTCGCACGGGGTCGGTCTTGAGACCCAGTACTTC.